Sequencing of this TCR beta chain was carried out in a study of blood T cell repertoires in COVID-19. V trimming: 6 bases; J trimming: 4 bases; junction bases outside the gene matches: 11. This CDR3 contains 15 residues. Looked up from germline, CDR1 is SGHVS and CDR2 is FNYEAQ. Libraries were prepared by immunoSEQ multiplex PCR; TCRdb keeps only in-frame clonotypes and omits some of them. This table has approximately 170,000 clones, roughly 85% appearing once. V usage is TRBV7-6 and J usage is TRBJ2-5; 7 positions match TRBD1. The receptor comes from a woman older than 75 with acute or convalescent COVID-19. Sample: peripheral blood. CDR3 coding DNA: TGTGCCAGCAGTCCCGAGGGGGCACAGAGAGAGACCCAGTACTTC. It encodes CASSPEGAQRETQYF.